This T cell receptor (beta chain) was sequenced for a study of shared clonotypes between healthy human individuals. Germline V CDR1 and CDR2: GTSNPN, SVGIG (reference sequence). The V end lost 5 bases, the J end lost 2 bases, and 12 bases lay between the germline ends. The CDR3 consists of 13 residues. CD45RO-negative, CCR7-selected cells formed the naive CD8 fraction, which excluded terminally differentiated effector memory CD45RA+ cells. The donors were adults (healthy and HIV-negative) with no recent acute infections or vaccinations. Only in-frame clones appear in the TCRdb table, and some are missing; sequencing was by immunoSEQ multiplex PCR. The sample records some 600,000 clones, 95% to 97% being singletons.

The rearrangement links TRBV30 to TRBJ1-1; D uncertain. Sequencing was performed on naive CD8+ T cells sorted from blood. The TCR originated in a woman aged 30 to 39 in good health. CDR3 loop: CAWGPAVNTEAFF. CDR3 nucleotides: TGTGCCTGGGGCCCGGCAGTAAACACTGAAGCTTTCTTT. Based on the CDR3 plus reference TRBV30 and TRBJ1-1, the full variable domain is SQTIHQWPATLVQPVGSPLSLECTVEGTSNPNLYWYRQAAGRGLQLLFYSVGIGQISSEVPQNLSASRPQDRQFILSSKKLLLSDSGFYLCAWGPAVNTEAFFGQGTRLTVV.